This T cell receptor beta chain was identified during a study of T cell changes during pregnancy in multiple sclerosis. The data were produced by immunoSEQ multiplex PCR, yet TCRdb's version contains in-frame clones alone and is incomplete. In the table there are 40,000 to 60,000 clones, roughly 95% of which are singletons. The CDR3 spans 14 residues. Trimming took off 6 bases at V and 4 bases at J, with 14 bases between the two ends. Germline CDR1 MNHNS, CDR2 SASEGT. This receptor was obtained from a female donor with multiple sclerosis, enrolled in a pregnancy study. Material: CD4+ T cells from peripheral blood mononuclear cells, obtained in the third trimester of pregnancy. V is TRBV6-1 and J is TRBJ2-3; D is perhaps TRBD1 (6 bases). The CDR3 protein is CASRQGLIADTQYF. The CDR3 bases are TGTGCCAGCAGACAGGGTCTAATCGCAGATACGCAGTATTTT.